This T cell receptor beta chain stems from a study of T cell repertoires in cytomegalovirus infection. Whole-study context: Matching HLA type and CMV infection were both indicated by public TCR beta signatures.

Comments on this clonotype: Without the conserved terminal phenylalanine or tryptophan, this CDR3 likely stems from a read error.

TCRdb re-analysed the reads in MiXCR, keeping a single row per CDR3 protein. Among around 450,000 distinct CDR3 sequences listed, roughly 30% were seen once. The V gene's germline CDR1 is MGHRA and CDR2 YSYEKL. The CDR3 has 16 residues. V shed 1 base, J shed 4 bases, and the junction held 9 bases outside the gene matches. The chain carries TRBV4-1 and TRBJ1-1; 7 bases align to TRBD1. This clonotype was sampled from a human donor in good health (CMV status not recorded). Some clones in this sample may be carry-over from other donors' samples. The specimen sequenced was PBMCs. The CDR3 DNA sequence: TGCGCCAGCAGCCAAGCAAAAGGGACAGTTGGCACTGAAGCTTTCTTG. Its protein is CASSQAKGTVGTEAFL.